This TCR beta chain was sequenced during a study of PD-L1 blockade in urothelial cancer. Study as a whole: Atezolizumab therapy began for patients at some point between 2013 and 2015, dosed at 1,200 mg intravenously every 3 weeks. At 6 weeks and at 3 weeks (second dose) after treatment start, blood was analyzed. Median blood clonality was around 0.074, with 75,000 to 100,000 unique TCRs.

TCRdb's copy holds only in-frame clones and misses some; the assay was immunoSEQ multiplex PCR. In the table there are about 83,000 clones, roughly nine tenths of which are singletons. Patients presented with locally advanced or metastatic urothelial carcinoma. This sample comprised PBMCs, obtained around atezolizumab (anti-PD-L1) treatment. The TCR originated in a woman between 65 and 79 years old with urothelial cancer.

For the CDR3, the DNA is TGTGCCAGCAGACCAGGACGGGGTAAAGGCAATCAGCCCCAGCATTTT. Its translation: CASRPGRGKGNQPQHF. The chain is built from TRBV5-8 and TRBJ1-5, with D uncertain. Trimming cost V 5 bases and J 2 bases, with 17 bases left between them. Germline values: CDR1 SGHTS, CDR2 YDEGEE. The length of the CDR3 is 16 residues. The whole variable domain, remainder taken from reference TRBV5-8 and TRBJ1-5, is EAGVTQSPTHLIKTRGQQATLRCSPISGHTSVYWYQQALGLGLQFLLWYDEGEERNRGNFPPRFSGRQFPNYSSELNVNALELEDSALYLCASRPGRGKGNQPQHFGDGTRLSIL.